This T cell receptor (beta chain) was profiled in a study of T cell repertoires in cytomegalovirus infection. Study background: CMV infection plus the matching HLA type was flagged by public TCR beta signatures.

TCRdb re-called the reads through MiXCR, storing one row per CDR3 protein. The sample holds 650,000 to 900,000 distinct CDR3 sequences; approximately 30% are singletons and the top ten take about an eighth. Remarks on this clonotype: Its specificity is unknown.

Sequencing used cultured CD8+ T cells from PBMCs, obtained from culture after CMV antigen stimulation. The receptor's source is a human donor in good health (CMV status not recorded). Some clones in this sample may be carry-over from other donors' samples.

CDR3 sequence (DNA): TGTGCCAGTAGTATCCCCGACGAGGCCAGTCAGCCCCAGCATTTT. Amino acid sequence: CASSIPDEASQPQHF. The chain combines TRBV19 with TRBJ1-5; no clear D gene. The ends were cut back, 3 bases at V and 6 bases at J, with 15 bases in the middle. CDR1 is LNHDA, CDR2 SQIVND, per germline (reference sequence). The CDR3 is made up of 15 amino acids.